What follows are 18 T cell receptor beta chains derived from one specimen sequenced in a study of response to subunit inactivated influenza vaccine. TCRdb itself ran the RT-PCR reads through MiXCR, one entry per CDR3 protein. The sample lists about 800,000 distinct CDR3 sequences; 21% were seen once. The sequences come from PBMCs from blood, collected roughly 5 days after vaccination. Every receptor here comes from a man in his fifties who received an inactivated influenza vaccine.

As DNA, the CDR3 is TGTGCCAGTAGAAAACAGGGAGATGTGACAGATACGCAGTATTTT. Its protein is CASRKQGDVTDTQYF. The chain combines TRBV19 with TRBJ2-3; D is possibly TRBD1 (6 bases). Germline values: CDR1 LNHDA, CDR2 SQIVND (reference sequence). The CDR3 length is 15 residues. Trimming removed 6 bases at V and 3 bases at J, with 16 bases between.

In its sample, this clonotype was seen a few times. The V call is TRBV29-1, the J call TRBJ2-7, with 15 bases aligning to TRBD2. V lost 4 bases to trimming and J lost 6 bases; unmatched junction nucleotides: 7. Germline V CDR1 and CDR2: SQVTM, ANQGSEA. There are 15 residues in the CDR3. The CDR3 reads CSVGREGLAGGEQYF. DNA for the CDR3: TGCAGCGTTGGGCGAGAGGGACTAGCGGGAGGCGAGCAGTACTTC.

The J gene is TRBJ2-3, the V gene TRBV9; 8 nucleotides match TRBD1. Germline V gene sequence: CDR1 SGDLS, CDR2 YYNGEE. Trimming at V came to 4 bases and at J to 2 bases, leaving 9 bases not matched to a gene. The CDR3 contains 16 residues. CDR3 loop: CASSFRTGILTDTQYF. The CDR3, as DNA: TGTGCCAGCAGCTTCAGGACAGGGATCCTCACAGATACGCAGTATTTT.

A few counts support this clonotype. The chain carries TRBV6-5 and TRBJ2-7; weak D call: TRBD2 (5 bases). Trimming took 0 bases from V and 5 from J, leaving 14 bases between them. Germline values: CDR1 MNHEY, CDR2 SVGAGI. CDR3 length equals 15 residues. The CDR3 DNA reads as TGTGCCAGCAGTTACTCGAGTTCCCTAGCTGACGAGCAGTACTTC. Translating gives CASSYSSSLADEQYF.

V gene TRBV5-5 combines with J gene TRBJ1-1, with 9 bases lining up with TRBD1. The CDR3 has 14 residues. Germline trimming cut 3 bases from V and 6 bases from J; bases unmatched to any gene: 6. Germline V gene data show CDR1 as SGHKS and CDR2 as YYEKEE (reference sequence). The CDR3 nucleotides read TGTGCCAGCAGCTCCGCCCGACAGGGGGCTGAAGCTTTCTTT. This encodes CASSSARQGAEAFF.

The chain has TRBV29-1 and TRBJ2-3, with TRBD1 matching over 8 bases. The germline gives CDR1 SQVTM, CDR2 ANQGSEA. CDR3 length equals 18 residues. V trimming: 6 bases; J trimming: 3 bases; junction bases outside the gene matches: 20. CDR3 sequence: CSVEKGQGRVDPTDTQYF. The DNA for the CDR3 is TGCAGCGTGGAAAAAGGACAGGGTAGAGTAGACCCAACAGATACGCAGTATTTT.

The chain couples TRBV20-1 to TRBJ2-1; D remains ambiguous. This CDR3 is built from 11 residues. Germline V CDR1 and CDR2: DFQATT, SNEGSKA (reference sequence). Trimming left V 4 bases short and J 11 bases short, with 12 bases between. This chain's CDR3 is CSATRTQQQFF. In DNA, the CDR3 is TGCAGTGCTACAAGGACGCAGCAGCAGTTCTTC.

The chain employs TRBV5-1 and TRBJ2-1; TRBD2 agrees at 10 bases. Germline V lookup: CDR1 SGHRS, CDR2 YFSETQ. V trimming: 1 base; J trimming: 2 bases; junction bases outside the gene matches: 6. The CDR3 spans 17 residues. The CDR3 reads CASSLSSGGAPYNEQFF. The CDR3, as DNA: TGCGCCAGCAGCTTGTCCAGCGGGGGGGCCCCCTACAATGAGCAGTTCTTC.

A few counts support this clonotype. The chain links TRBV20-1 to TRBJ2-7, with D uncertain. CDR1 and CDR2 from the germline V gene are DFQATT and SNEGSKA (reference sequence). V was pared by 6 bases and J by 3 bases, with 18 bases between. The CDR3 contains 14 residues. CDR3 nucleotide sequence: TGCAGTGCAAGACCAGCTGAAAATCTCTACGAGCAGTACTTC. Translated, it gives CSARPAENLYEQYF.

This clonotype has just a few counts. This chain uses TRBV27 with TRBJ1-6; weak D call: TRBD1 (6 bases). Deletions cut 6 bases from V and 6 bases from J, with 18 bases between. The CDR3 has 16 amino acids. In germline, CDR1 is MNHEY, CDR2 SMNVEV (reference sequence). CDR3 in DNA: TGTGCCAGCAGCCCGACAGGATGGATGGGTAATTCACCCCTCCACTTT. This sequence encodes CASSPTGWMGNSPLHF.

The table lists this clonotype with a few counts. The chain links TRBV6-6 to TRBJ2-7, with D possibly matching TRBD2 (6 bases). CDR1 and CDR2 from the germline V gene are MNHNY and SVGAGI (reference sequence). This CDR3 is 12 amino acids long. V was shortened by 0 bases and J by 7 bases, with 7 bases between the two germline ends. CDR3 sequence reads: CASSYSEGEQYF. CDR3 DNA sequence: TGTGCCAGCAGTTACTCGGAGGGGGAGCAGTACTTC.

This clonotype was seen more than once but under ten times. This chain connects TRBV6-6 to TRBJ2-7, with unresolved D. CDR3 size: 13 residues. Germline CDR1 reads MNHNY; CDR2 reads SVGAGI (reference sequence). V lost 8 bases, J lost 2 bases, and 13 bases lay in between. The CDR3 nucleotides read TGTGCCAGCGGCGCCAACGGACCCTACGAGCAGTACTTC. The encoded protein is CASGANGPYEQYF.

This clonotype showed up just a few times. The junction departs from germline at one end; a sequencing error may be responsible. The rearrangement links TRBV5-1 to TRBJ1-4, with TRBD1 identical over 10 bases. Germline V gene data show CDR1 as SGHRS and CDR2 as YFSETQ. The CDR3 has 15 residues. The CDR3 loop reads CASRGQGTAKEKLFF. CDR3 nucleotide sequence: TGCGCCAGCAGGGGACAGGGGACCGCTAAAGAAAAACTGTTTTTT.

The J gene is TRBJ2-1, the V gene TRBV5-1, with D maybe TRBD2 (5 bases). This CDR3 spans 12 amino acids. V was pared by 5 bases and J by 12 bases, with 15 bases between. Germline lookup yields CDR1 SGHRS and CDR2 YFSETQ. CDR3 loop: CASSKGSVAQFF. DNA of the CDR3: TGCGCCAGCAGTAAAGGGAGTGTGGCGCAGTTCTTC.

This clonotype has more than one count but fewer than ten. The chain joins TRBV27 to TRBJ2-5; 11 bases match TRBD2. Germline CDR1 is MNHEY and CDR2 is SMNVEV (reference sequence). The CDR3 sequence is 18 residues long. V trimming: 5 bases; J trimming: 5 bases; junction bases outside the gene matches: 16. The CDR3 loop is CASSRFHSTSGSLETQYF. CDR3 nucleotide sequence: TGTGCCAGCAGTCGCTTCCACTCAACTAGCGGGAGTTTGGAGACCCAGTACTTC.

The rearrangement uses TRBV10-3 and TRBJ2-5; 9 positions agree with TRBD2. Germline V gene data show CDR1 as ENHRY and CDR2 as SYGVKD. V shed 6 bases, J shed 5 bases, and the junction held 4 bases outside the gene matches. CDR3 length equals 13 residues. CDR3 sequence reads: CAIRGLASETQYF. In DNA form, the CDR3 reads TGTGCCATCAGGGGACTAGCATCGGAGACCCAGTACTTC.

V gene TRBV27 combines with J gene TRBJ2-7; 13 bases align to TRBD2. Germline V gene sequence: CDR1 MNHEY, CDR2 SMNVEV (reference sequence). Unmatched junction bases numbered 13, after V lost 4 bases and J lost 7 bases. The CDR3 is 17 residues long. The CDR3 spells CASSSSLLAGGPREQYF. CDR3 bases: TGTGCCAGCAGTTCCTCATTACTAGCGGGAGGGCCGAGGGAGCAGTACTTC.

In this sample, this clonotype turned up a few times. The chain joins TRBV12-3 or TRBV12-4 to TRBJ2-7, with D unresolved. The CDR3 covers 13 residues. The V and J ends lost 3 bases and 8 bases respectively, with 14 bases between them. The CDR3 coding sequence is TGTGCCAGCAGTTTGGGTTCGTACGGAAAGCAGTACTTC. The encoded protein is CASSLGSYGKQYF.